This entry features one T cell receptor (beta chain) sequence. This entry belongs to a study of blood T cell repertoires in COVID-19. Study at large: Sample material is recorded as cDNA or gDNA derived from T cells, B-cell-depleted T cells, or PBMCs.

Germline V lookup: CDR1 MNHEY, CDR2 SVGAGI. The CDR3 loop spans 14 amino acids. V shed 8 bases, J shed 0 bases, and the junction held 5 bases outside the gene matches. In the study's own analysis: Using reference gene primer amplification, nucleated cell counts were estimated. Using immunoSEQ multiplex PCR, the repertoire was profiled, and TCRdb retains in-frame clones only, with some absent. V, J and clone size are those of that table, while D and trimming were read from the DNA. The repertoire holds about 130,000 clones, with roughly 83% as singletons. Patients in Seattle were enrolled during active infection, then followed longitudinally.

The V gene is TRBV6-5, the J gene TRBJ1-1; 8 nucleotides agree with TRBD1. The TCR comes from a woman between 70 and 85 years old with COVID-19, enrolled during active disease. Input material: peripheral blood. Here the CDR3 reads CASVDRGLNTEAFF. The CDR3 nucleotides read TGTGCCAGCGTAGACAGGGGCTTGAACACTGAAGCTTTCTTT.